These 20 T cell receptor beta chains came from one sample sequenced in a study of CD4+ T cells in melanoma. The method was immunoSEQ multiplex PCR; TCRdb's version includes in-frame clones alone and lacks a portion of them. The sample has a few thousand clones; 50% to 75% are singletons. Input material: cells from a culture (not recorded whether cultured in vitro). The receptors shown here come from a human donor with melanoma.

The V and J genes are TRBV7-9 and TRBJ2-7, with D unclear. Trimming pared 3 bases from V and 2 bases from J, leaving 8 bases between. The CDR3 has 13 residues. Germline values: CDR1 SEHNR, CDR2 FQNEAQ (reference sequence). The CDR3 DNA reads TGTGCCAGCAGCTTCAGGCTAGCCTACGAGCAGTACTTC. Its translation: CASSFRLAYEQYF. Looking up the rest from reference TRBV7-9 and TRBJ2-7 gives the full variable domain: DTGVSQNPRHKITKRGQNVTFRCDPISEHNRLYWYRQTLGQGPEFLTYFQNEAQLEKSRLLSDRFSAERPKGSFSTLEIQRTEQGDSAMYLCASSFRLAYEQYFGPGTRLTVT.

V and J are TRBV7-8 and TRBJ1-1; D not certain. The V gene lost 5 bases and the J gene lost 5 bases, with 12 bases spanning the gap. CDR3 length: 13 amino acids. Germline V gene lookup returns CDR1 SGHVS and CDR2 FQNEAQ. CDR3 sequence reads: CASSLFRGTEAFF. The DNA of the CDR3 is TGTGCCAGCAGCCTATTTAGAGGGACTGAAGCTTTCTTT.

This rearrangement joins TRBV9 to TRBJ1-4; the match to TRBD1 covers 7 bases. CDR1 and CDR2 from the germline V gene are SGDLS and YYNGEE. The CDR3 has 14 amino acids. The trim removed 0 bases at V and 7 bases at J, leaving 3 bases unmatched. The DNA for the CDR3 is TGTGCCAGCAGCGTAGGACAGGGCGGTGAAAAACTGTTTTTT. It specifies CASSVGQGGEKLFF.

Only one count was recorded for this clone. V gene TRBV9 combines with J gene TRBJ2-5; 8 bases align to TRBD2. The V and J ends lost 0 bases and 2 bases, in that order; junction bases with no gene match: 3. The CDR3 has 15 residues. CDR1 SGDLS and CDR2 YYNGEE come from the germline V gene. CDR3 sequence (DNA): TGTGCCAGCAGCGTAGGGGCTAGCGGGCAAGAGACCCAGTACTTC. This codes for CASSVGASGQETQYF.

The rearrangement links TRBV29-1 to TRBJ1-1, with TRBD1 as a possible D gene (6 bases). With 5 bases removed from V and 2 bases from J, the gap between germline ends came to 15 bases. Germline V gene sequence: CDR1 SQVTM, CDR2 ANQGSEA. The CDR3 is 14 residues long. CDR3 nucleotides: TGCAGCGTTTCAAAGGGGGGGGCAAACACTGAAGCTTTCTTT. Protein sequence: CSVSKGGANTEAFF.

The genes are TRBV28 and TRBJ1-2, with D maybe TRBD1 (6 bases). V lost 7 bases and J 5 bases, leaving 11 bases between the germline ends. This CDR3 is 12 amino acids long. Germline V gene sequence: CDR1 MDHEN, CDR2 SYDVKM. The CDR3 region is CASKGQGYGYTF. Written as DNA, the CDR3 is TGTGCCAGCAAGGGGCAGGGGTATGGCTACACCTTC.

A single count supports this clone. V and J are TRBV2 and TRBJ2-5; no clear D. The germline V and J ends were trimmed by 3 bases and 5 bases, with 4 bases remaining between them. Germline CDR1 SNHLY, CDR2 FYNNEI. The CDR3 runs 11 residues. The CDR3 spells CASSDVETQYF. For the CDR3, the DNA is TGTGCCAGCAGTGACGTGGAGACCCAGTACTTC.

The chain is built from TRBV9 and TRBJ2-3; D unclear. This CDR3 contains 13 residues. Germline lookup yields CDR1 SGDLS and CDR2 YYNGEE. V gave up 0 bases and J gave up 0 bases, with 2 bases separating them. The CDR3 loop reads CASSVDSTDTQYF. Written as DNA, the CDR3 is TGTGCCAGCAGCGTAGATAGCACAGATACGCAGTATTTT.

The rearrangement uses TRBV2 and TRBJ1-4; TRBD1 matches at 7 bases. J was trimmed by 8 bases and V by 4 bases; bases with no gene match: 4. CDR3 size: 13 residues. The germline CDR1 and CDR2 sequences are SNHLY and FYNNEI. The CDR3 loop is CASSGQGEEKLFF. CDR3 nucleotides: TGTGCCAGCAGTGGACAGGGTGAGGAAAAACTGTTTTTT.

The V call is TRBV15, the J call TRBJ2-1; D is unclear. V lost 8 bases to trimming and J lost 7 bases, with 18 bases between them. This CDR3 contains 14 residues. CDR1 LNHNV and CDR2 YYDKDF come from the germline V gene (reference sequence). This chain's CDR3 is CATREEKKGNEQFF. The CDR3, as DNA: TGTGCCACCCGTGAGGAAAAAAAAGGGAATGAGCAGTTCTTC.

The chain employs TRBV28 and TRBJ2-1; D remains ambiguous. V lost 7 bases and J 3 bases, leaving 7 bases between the germline ends. The V gene's germline CDR1 is MDHEN and CDR2 SYDVKM. There are 12 residues in the CDR3. This CDR3 reads CASTQVYNEQFF. For the CDR3, the DNA is TGTGCCAGCACCCAGGTCTACAATGAGCAGTTCTTC.

The chain employs TRBV4-1 and TRBJ2-5; 8 nucleotides agree with TRBD2. Germline CDR1 MGHRA, CDR2 YSYEKL. The trim removed 3 bases at V and 0 bases at J, leaving 6 bases unmatched. The CDR3 has 16 amino acids. CDR3 in amino acids: CASSHWYSGDQETQYF. The CDR3 nucleotides are TGCGCCAGCAGCCATTGGTATAGCGGGGACCAAGAGACCCAGTACTTC.

The chain uses TRBV21-1 and TRBJ1-1. TRBV21-1 is assigned pseudogene status. The CDR3 has 14 amino acids. CDR3 DNA sequence: TGTGCCAGCAGCAAACCAACGGCGAACACTGAAGCTTTCTTT. It translates to CASSKPTANTEAFF.

This chain joins TRBV2 and TRBJ1-1; D call uncertain. This CDR3 is built from 13 residues. V lost 7 bases and J lost 1, with 10 bases in between. CDR1 is SNHLY and CDR2 is FYNNEI in the germline V gene. CDR3 in amino acids: CASKAQPNTEAFF. As DNA, the CDR3 is TGTGCCAGCAAGGCACAGCCGAACACTGAAGCTTTCTTT.

In the case of this clone: A junction boundary mismatches the germline segment, possibly from a read error. V and J are TRBV7-9 and TRBJ2-7; tentatively, D is TRBD2 (7 bases). Germline V CDR1 and CDR2: SEHNR, FQNEAQ (reference sequence). This CDR3 is built from 12 residues. CDR3 nucleotides: TGTGCCAGCAGCTTAGCGGGGGGGGCCGAGAACTTC. Amino acid sequence: CASSLAGGAENF.

The V call is TRBV5-1, the J call TRBJ2-1, with D uncertain. The V end was cut by 2 bases, the J end by 7 bases, with 10 bases between. In germline, CDR1 is SGHRS, CDR2 YFSETQ. The CDR3 is made up of 13 amino acids. The chain's CDR3 is CASSFRWANEQFF. As DNA, the CDR3 is TGCGCCAGCAGCTTTAGGTGGGCGAATGAGCAGTTCTTC.

The chain couples TRBV15 to TRBJ2-1; D call uncertain. Between the trimmed V and J ends, which lost 4 bases and 5 bases, there was a span of 9 bases. CDR3 length: 13 amino acids. Germline V lookup: CDR1 LNHNV, CDR2 YYDKDF (reference sequence). CDR3 sequence (DNA): TGTGCCACCAGCACCCTCCGGGACAATGAGCAGTTCTTC. As protein: CATSTLRDNEQFF.

In this sample, this clone turned up a few times. The CDR3 loop is CASPGGYGYTF. CDR3 DNA sequence: TGTGCCAGCCCCGGCGGGTATGGCTACACCTTC. The chain uses TRBV6-7 and TRBJ1-2, with D unresolved. TRBV6-7 is noted as an ORF with a role that remains uncertain. The CDR3 covers 11 residues. With 8 bases removed from V and 5 bases from J, the gap between germline ends came to 9 bases.

This clone was counted between two and nine times. The chain links TRBV19 to TRBJ2-1, with D possibly matching TRBD2 (6 bases). Germline CDR1 LNHDA, CDR2 SQIVND (reference sequence). V was pared by 3 bases and J by 0 bases, with 9 bases between. The CDR3 consists of 15 residues. The CDR3 loop reads CASSIGSLSYNEQFF. CDR3 DNA sequence: TGTGCCAGTAGTATCGGGAGCCTCTCCTACAATGAGCAGTTCTTC.

This clone was observed a handful of times. The chain is built from TRBV30 and TRBJ2-7, with D maybe TRBD2 (5 bases). The germline CDR1 and CDR2 sequences are GTSNPN and SVGIG (reference sequence). Trimming stripped 0 bases from V and 3 bases from J, with 9 bases between. The CDR3 totals 13 residues. CDR3 DNA sequence: TGTGCCTGGAGTGTGCAGGAGGACTACGAGCAGTACTTC. It encodes CAWSVQEDYEQYF.